Listed here are 19 T cell receptor beta chains from one sample, sequenced in a study of neurological immune-mediated disorders. TCRdb used MiXCR to reprocess the 5' RACE reads, holding one entry per CDR3 protein. The repertoire has around 29,000 distinct CDR3 sequences, 4.5% to 7% of them found once; the top ten carry 2% to 2.5%. The specimen sequenced was CD4+ T cells from blood. Receptors originate from a woman between 45 and 65 years old in good health.

This clonotype occurred many times. The chain employs TRBV29-1 and TRBJ2-2; 8 bases are a match to TRBD1. CDR3 length: 14 amino acids. Per germline, CDR1 SQVTM and CDR2 ANQGSEA. Unmatched junction bases numbered 4, after V lost 7 bases and J lost 0 bases. As DNA, the CDR3 is TGCAGCGCCAGGGGGCCCACGAACACCGGGGAGCTGTTTTTT. Protein sequence: CSARGPTNTGELFF.

At least ten counts were recorded for this clonotype. The chain links TRBV6-6 to TRBJ2-1, with 7 bases fitting TRBD1. After removal of 0 bases from V and 0 bases from J, the junction contained 8 bases not matched to a gene. Per germline, CDR1 MNHNY and CDR2 SVGAGI (reference sequence). The CDR3 contains 18 residues. The DNA for the CDR3 is TGTGCCAGCAGTTACTCGACCCCCGGGACAGCCTCCTACAATGAGCAGTTCTTC. Encoded protein: CASSYSTPGTASYNEQFF.

This clonotype was seen many times. The chain recombines TRBV20-1 with TRBJ2-1; 7 bases match TRBD1. Germline V gene data show CDR1 as DFQATT and CDR2 as SNEGSKA (reference sequence). The CDR3 totals 15 residues. Trimming took 4 bases from V and 7 from J; bases not matched to a gene: 13. CDR3 DNA: TGCAGTGCTATCGAGGGGGCTGTTATGTTGAATGAGCAGTTCTTC. This sequence encodes CSAIEGAVMLNEQFF.

By sample fraction, this clonotype is medium-sized. J is TRBJ1-3 and V is TRBV20-1; D possibly corresponds to TRBD1 (5 bases). Trimming removed 1 base at V and 0 bases at J, with 16 bases between. CDR3 size: 17 residues. Germline CDR1 is DFQATT and CDR2 is SNEGSKA (reference sequence). As DNA, the CDR3 is TGCAGTGCTAGAGCATGGAAGGGGAAGGACTCTGGAAACACCATATATTTT. This gives the protein CSARAWKGKDSGNTIYF.

This clonotype was counted at least ten times. This chain links TRBV7-6 with TRBJ1-1; tentatively, D is TRBD1 (5 bases). CDR1 and CDR2 (germline): SGHVS, FNYEAQ. This CDR3 contains 16 residues. V lost 5 bases and J 4 bases, leaving 20 bases between the germline ends. The CDR3 coding sequence is TGTGCCAGCAGCGCAGCGACCCAGGGTGGGGTCACTGAAGCTTTCTTT. It translates to CASSAATQGGVTEAFF.

This clonotype was seen ten or more times. This chain connects TRBV16 to TRBJ2-3; D perhaps matches TRBD2 (6 bases). Germline V gene lookup returns CDR1 KGHSY and CDR2 FQNENV. V gave up 2 bases and J gave up 3 bases, with 18 bases separating them. This CDR3 has 17 residues. The CDR3 region is CASSQGISRGTTDTQYF. In DNA, the CDR3 is TGTGCCAGCAGCCAAGGTATTTCTCGCGGGACGACAGATACGCAGTATTTT.

This clonotype has ten or more counts. This chain links TRBV20-1 with TRBJ1-6; 10 bases are shared with TRBD1. The CDR3 loop spans 13 amino acids. Germline-derived CDR1 and CDR2 are DFQATT and SNEGSKA (reference sequence). The CDR3 sequence: CSPRGTGDSPLHF. The DNA for the CDR3 is TGCAGCCCCCGAGGGACAGGGGATTCACCCCTCCACTTT.

Ten or more counts support this clonotype. The chain uses TRBV5-1 and TRBJ2-1; perhaps TRBD2 as D (6 bases). The CDR3 extends over 15 amino acids. V was cut by 0 bases and J by 2 bases, with 9 bases left in between. Germline V gene data show CDR1 as SGHRS and CDR2 as YFSETQ. CDR3 sequence (DNA): TGCGCCAGCAGCTTGGGGGGGGTCCCCTACAATGAGCAGTTCTTC. Protein sequence: CASSLGGVPYNEQFF.

This clonotype was counted ten times or more. The chain has TRBV12-3 or TRBV12-4 and TRBJ2-2; perhaps TRBD1 as D (6 bases). This CDR3 is built from 13 residues. The V gene lost 3 bases and the J gene lost 7 bases, with 9 bases spanning the gap. CDR3 coding DNA: TGTGCCAGCAGTTTGACAGGCGGCGGGGAGCTGTTTTTT. This sequence encodes CASSLTGGGELFF.

This clonotype has a count of ten or more. V gene TRBV7-9 combines with J gene TRBJ2-7; 8 bases are a match to TRBD1. From germline, CDR1 is SEHNR and CDR2 FQNEAQ (reference sequence). CDR3 size: 15 residues. The junction had 11 bases not matched to a gene; V was cut back by 5 bases and J by 5 bases. CDR3 loop: CASSPGQGAYNEQYF. The DNA for the CDR3 is TGTGCCAGCAGCCCCGGGCAGGGGGCTTATAACGAGCAGTACTTC.

There are many counts of this clonotype. The rearrangement joins TRBV28 to TRBJ2-1; D unclear. V lost 6 bases and J 6 bases, leaving 9 bases between the germline ends. Germline lookup yields CDR1 MDHEN and CDR2 SYDVKM. This CDR3 has 12 amino acids. DNA for the CDR3: TGTGCCAGCAGGCCTTTTGGCAATGAGCAGTTCTTC. Its translation: CASRPFGNEQFF.

At least ten counts were recorded for this clonotype. The chain couples TRBV20-1 to TRBJ2-3; 8 bases are a match to TRBD2. This CDR3 has 17 residues. Looked up from germline, CDR1 is DFQATT and CDR2 is SNEGSKA (reference sequence). The V and J ends lost 0 bases and 0 bases, in that order; junction bases with no gene match: 8. CDR3 in DNA: TGCAGTGCTAGAGATCTCAAGCGGGGGTTTAGCACAGATACGCAGTATTTT. Its translation is CSARDLKRGFSTDTQYF.

This clonotype was detected many times. V is TRBV5-1 and J is TRBJ1-2; 7 nucleotides line up with TRBD1. V shed 5 bases, J shed 8 bases, and the junction held 9 bases outside the gene matches. This CDR3 contains 13 residues. Looked up from germline, CDR1 is SGHRS and CDR2 is YFSETQ. The CDR3 nucleotides are TGCGCCAGCAGTGGACAGGATGTGCAGGGCTACACCTTC. It is translated as CASSGQDVQGYTF.

This clonotype was recorded at least ten times. V is TRBV4-3 and J is TRBJ2-3; D gene unclear. Trimming removed 1 base at V and 0 bases at J, with 5 bases between. Germline V gene lookup returns CDR1 LGHNA and CDR2 YSLEER. CDR3 length: 14 amino acids. CDR3 protein: CASSQVTSTDTQYF. CDR3 nucleotides: TGCGCCAGCAGCCAAGTGACTAGCACAGATACGCAGTATTTT.

This clonotype was seen repeatedly, ten times or more. The genes are TRBV6-6 and TRBJ2-2; 8 nucleotides line up with TRBD1. Unmatched junction bases numbered 1, after V lost 6 bases and J lost 1 base. The CDR3 loop spans 14 amino acids. Germline V gene lookup returns CDR1 MNHNY and CDR2 SVGAGI (reference sequence). The CDR3 reads CASRGQVNTGELFF. The CDR3, as DNA: TGTGCCAGCAGGGGACAGGTGAACACCGGGGAGCTGTTTTTT.

This clonotype is deemed medium-sized (0.01 to 0.1%). This sequence joins TRBV5-1 and TRBJ1-2; D is perhaps TRBD1 (5 bases). The V gene lost 4 bases and the J gene lost 4 bases, with 17 bases spanning the gap. Germline CDR1 and CDR2: SGHRS and YFSETQ. CDR3 length: 15 amino acids. In DNA, the CDR3 is TGCGCCAGCAGCCCGGGACGGATTGAAACCTATGGCTACACCTTC. The encoded protein is CASSPGRIETYGYTF. Full variable domain (rest looked up from reference TRBV5-1 and TRBJ1-2): KAGVTQTPRYLIKTRGQQVTLSCSPISGHRSVSWYQQTPGQGLQFLFEYFSETQRNKGNFPGRFSGRQFSNSRSEMNVSTLELGDSALYLCASSPGRIETYGYTFGSGTRLTVV.

This chain links TRBV11-2 with TRBJ2-5; D is perhaps TRBD1 or TRBD2 (6 bases each). There are 16 residues in the CDR3. Trimming left V 5 bases short and J 1 base short, with 17 bases between. The germline V gene encodes CDR1 SGHAT and CDR2 FQNNGV. DNA for the CDR3: TGTGCCAGCAGCCAGCGACAGGCGGGGTCCCAAGAGACCCAGTACTTC. Translating gives CASSQRQAGSQETQYF.

In this sample, this clonotype turned up many times. The chain recombines TRBV28 with TRBJ2-7; 7 bases are shared with TRBD1. Unmatched junction bases numbered 5, after V lost 3 bases and J lost 3 bases. Germline V CDR1 and CDR2: MDHEN, SYDVKM. CDR3 size: 14 residues. CDR3 coding DNA: TGTGCCAGCAGTTTTATGGACAGGAACTACGAGCAGTACTTC. Its translation is CASSFMDRNYEQYF.

This clonotype has ten or more counts. The V and J genes are TRBV18 and TRBJ2-3, with D possibly being TRBD2 (5 bases). This CDR3 has 15 residues. Between the trimmed V and J ends, which lost 2 bases and 6 bases, there was a span of 15 bases. Germline CDR1 reads KGHSH; CDR2 reads LQKENI. DNA of the CDR3: TGTGCCAGCTCACCAAGGCAGGACGCGGGCGATACGCAGTATTTT. It codes for CASSPRQDAGDTQYF.